These 17 T cell receptor beta chains came from one sample sequenced in a study of post-analysis software for immune sequencing data. Prepared TCR beta cDNA libraries contained unique molecular identifiers. TCRdb ran MiXCR on the PCR reads and lists one entry per CDR3 protein. The top ten clones hold 1.5% to 2% of a sample with roughly 600,000 distinct CDR3 sequences, 44% of them seen once. These TCRs are of unknown antigen specificity. Whole-study results and caveats: Among roughly 5 TRBV segments more frequent in patients than controls were TRBV5-6, TRBV5-1 and TRBV20-1.

Sequences were obtained from blood. The source is a girl under 18 with multiple sclerosis.

The chain is built from TRBV29-1 and TRBJ1-6; D is undetermined. Trimming took 7 bases from V and 9 from J, leaving 19 bases between them. The CDR3 covers 14 residues. The germline V gene encodes CDR1 SQVTM and CDR2 ANQGSEA. CDR3 amino acids: CSAQGAGLGSPLHF. In DNA, the CDR3 is TGCAGCGCCCAAGGTGCGGGGTTGGGTTCACCCCTCCACTTT.

This chain links TRBV9 with TRBJ1-2, with D unresolved. CDR1 is SGDLS, CDR2 YYNGEE, per germline. Trimming cost V 0 bases and J 6 bases, with 15 bases left between them. The CDR3 is made up of 15 amino acids. The CDR3 sequence is CASSVDLTPIDGYTF. DNA for the CDR3: TGTGCCAGCAGCGTAGATCTCACCCCAATTGATGGCTACACCTTC.

This clonotype was picked up a small number of times. The genes are TRBV5-5 and TRBJ2-3; D possibly corresponds to TRBD2 (6 bases). The CDR3 has 14 amino acids. CDR1 is SGHKS, CDR2 YYEKEE, per germline (reference sequence). V lost 3 bases to trimming and J lost 6 bases, with 14 bases between them. The CDR3 sequence: CASSSKWGRDTQYF. The CDR3 nucleotides are TGTGCCAGCAGCTCTAAGTGGGGGAGGGATACGCAGTATTTT.

The count of this clonotype is one. The chain joins TRBV14 to TRBJ2-7, with D possibly called TRBD1 or TRBD2 (6 bases each). The germline gives CDR1 SGHDN, CDR2 FVKESK. The CDR3 loop spans 16 amino acids. The ends were cut back, 2 bases at V and 5 bases at J, with 19 bases in the middle. CDR3 residues: CASSQLWGAGSDEQYF. The CDR3 nucleotides read TGTGCCAGCAGCCAACTTTGGGGGGCGGGGTCCGACGAGCAGTACTTC.

CDR3 protein: CATSREWSYEQYF. For the CDR3, the DNA is TGTGCCACCAGCAGAGAGTGGTCCTACGAGCAGTACTTC. J is TRBJ2-7 and V is TRBV15, with D hard to call. The CDR3 is 13 residues long. Trimming took off 0 bases at V and 1 base at J, with 4 bases between the two ends. Germline V gene lookup returns CDR1 LNHNV and CDR2 YYDKDF (reference sequence).

The chain joins TRBV20-1 to TRBJ1-6, with 9 nucleotides matching TRBD1. CDR3 size: 14 residues. The trim removed 2 bases at V and 7 bases at J, leaving 3 bases unmatched. Looked up from germline, CDR1 is DFQATT and CDR2 is SNEGSKA (reference sequence). The CDR3 bases are TGCAGTGCTAGACCCGGACAGGGGAATTCACCCCTCCACTTT. This codes for CSARPGQGNSPLHF.

The chain is built from TRBV10-3 and TRBJ2-7, with 8 bases identical to TRBD2. The germline V gene has CDR1 ENHRY and CDR2 SYGVKD. The CDR3 has 13 residues. V dropped 10 bases and J dropped 2; count of bases not matched to a gene: 7. The CDR3, as DNA: TGTGCCACCCAGCGGGAGAGCGCCTACGAGCAGTACTTC. Translating it yields CATQRESAYEQYF.

This clonotype was picked up a small number of times. V gene TRBV20-1 combines with J gene TRBJ2-3, with TRBD2 matching 10 bases. Losses at the gene ends were 6 bases for V and 3 bases for J; bases not matched to a gene: 15. Germline V gives CDR1 DFQATT, CDR2 SNEGSKA (reference sequence). This CDR3 region has 17 residues. CDR3: CSAPTSGRLGGTDTQYF. Written as DNA, the CDR3 is TGCAGTGCGCCGACTAGCGGGCGACTAGGGGGGACAGATACGCAGTATTTT.

The V gene is TRBV20-1, the J gene TRBJ1-2, with D possibly being TRBD1 (6 bases). The germline CDR1 and CDR2 sequences are DFQATT and SNEGSKA (reference sequence). Trimming removed 6 bases at V and 4 bases at J, with 9 bases between. The CDR3 has 11 residues. The CDR3: CSAGQLYGYTF. Here the CDR3 DNA reads TGCAGTGCAGGACAGCTCTATGGCTACACCTTC.

The rearrangement uses TRBV12-3 or TRBV12-4 and TRBJ2-7, with TRBD2 matching 7 bases. This CDR3 contains 13 residues. V trimming: 3 bases; J trimming: 3 bases; junction bases outside the gene matches: 2. The CDR3 is CASSFGLDYEQYF. Written as DNA, the CDR3 is TGTGCCAGCAGTTTCGGACTAGACTACGAGCAGTACTTC.

A word on this clonotype: A read error may be the cause here, since a much bigger clone is one base away. The rearrangement uses TRBV6-4 and TRBJ2-5, with 8 bases aligning to TRBD1. The CDR3 totals 14 residues. Germline CDR1 MRHNA, CDR2 SNTAGT. The ends lost 0 bases at V and 11 bases at J; junction bases unmatched: 8. This chain's CDR3 is CASSDSQGGNEQYF. Here the CDR3 DNA reads TGTGCCAGCAGTGACTCACAGGGGGGCAATGAGCAGTACTTC.

V usage is TRBV29-1 and J usage is TRBJ2-4, with 7 bases matching TRBD1. The last part of the DNA fits TRBJ2-7 better; the J call may be wrong. The CDR3 runs 12 residues. Per the germline V gene, CDR1 is SQVTM and CDR2 is ANQGSEA. The CDR3 here is CSVRQGRDEQYF. The CDR3 DNA is TGCAGCGTCCGACAGGGTCGCGACGAGCAGTACTTC.

This clonotype has just a few counts. The rearrangement uses TRBV4-1 and TRBJ2-3, with D uncertain. CDR3 size: 13 residues. Trimming left V 5 bases short and J 8 bases short, with 14 bases between. The germline V gene encodes CDR1 MGHRA and CDR2 YSYEKL. CDR3 sequence: CASSLNQGGTQYF. The CDR3 coding sequence is TGCGCCAGCAGCTTGAACCAAGGCGGTACGCAGTATTTT.

This clonotype occurred a few times. The chain carries TRBV6-6 and TRBJ2-7; D call uncertain. V was clipped by 6 bases and J by 3 bases, with 15 bases between them. The CDR3 is made up of 14 amino acids. Germline V gene data show CDR1 as MNHNY and CDR2 as SVGAGI (reference sequence). CDR3 in amino acids: CASSPFSRNYEQYF. As DNA, the CDR3 is TGTGCCAGCAGCCCTTTTAGCCGAAACTACGAGCAGTACTTC.

The V and J genes are TRBV7-2 and TRBJ2-7, with no clear D. The germline V gene has CDR1 SGHTA and CDR2 FQGNSA. This CDR3 has 14 amino acids. V was trimmed by 1 base and J by 3 bases, leaving 10 bases between them. This CDR3 reads CASSLEAQYYEQYF. The CDR3 coding sequence is TGTGCCAGCAGCTTAGAAGCACAGTACTACGAGCAGTACTTC. The variable domain in full, completed from reference TRBV7-2 and TRBJ2-7, reads GAGVSQSPSNKVTEKGKDVELRCDPISGHTALYWYRQSLGQGLEFLIYFQGNSAPDKSGLPSDRFSAERTGGSVSTLTIQRTQQEDSAVYLCASSLEAQYYEQYFGPGTRLTVT.

The table lists this clonotype with a count of one. The chain uses TRBV27 and TRBJ2-1, with D hard to call. The CDR3 loop spans 13 amino acids. Germline-derived CDR1 and CDR2 are MNHEY and SMNVEV (reference sequence). V was cut by 3 bases and J by 8 bases, with 11 bases left in between. The CDR3 loop reads CASSFDRGDEQFF. Written as DNA, the CDR3 is TGTGCCAGCAGTTTTGATCGAGGAGATGAGCAGTTCTTC.

The rearrangement links TRBV12-3 or TRBV12-4 to TRBJ1-1, with D possibly TRBD1 on 6 matching bases. The germline V and J ends were trimmed by 6 bases and 3 bases, with 17 bases remaining between them. There are 15 residues in the CDR3. CDR3 protein: CASRSTGSGHTEAFF. CDR3 nucleotide sequence: TGTGCCAGCAGGTCTACAGGGTCGGGACACACTGAAGCTTTCTTT.